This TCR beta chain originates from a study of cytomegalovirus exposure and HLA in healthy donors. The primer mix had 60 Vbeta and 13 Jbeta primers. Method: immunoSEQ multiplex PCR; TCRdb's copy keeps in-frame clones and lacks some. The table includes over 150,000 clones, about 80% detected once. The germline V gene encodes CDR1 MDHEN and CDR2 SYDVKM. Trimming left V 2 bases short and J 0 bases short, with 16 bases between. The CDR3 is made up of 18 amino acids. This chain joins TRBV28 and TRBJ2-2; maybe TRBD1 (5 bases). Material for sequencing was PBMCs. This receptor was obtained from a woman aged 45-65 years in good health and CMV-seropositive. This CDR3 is CASSLNSPLTANTGELFF. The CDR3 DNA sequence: TGTGCCAGCAGTTTAAATAGCCCACTGACAGCGAACACCGGGGAGCTGTTTTTT.